Presented here are 11 T cell receptor beta chains from one specimen sequenced in a study of naive and memory T cell subsets. Two oligonucleotides, mixed equimolar, formed the beta constant-region primer covering TRBC1 and TRBC2. TCRdb passed the UMI-ligation and nested PCR reads through MiXCR, listing each CDR3 protein once. The sample yields 19,000 or so distinct CDR3 sequences, approximately 10% seen once. The sample taken for sequencing was central memory CD8+ T cells from blood. All receptors derive from a human donor in good health.

The J gene is TRBJ2-7, the V gene TRBV4-2, with D unclear. The CDR3 has 11 amino acids. The germline V gene has CDR1 LGHNA and CDR2 YNFKEQ. With 3 bases removed from V and 6 bases from J, the gap between germline ends came to 6 bases. CDR3 sequence reads: CASSQGREQYF. DNA of the CDR3: TGTGCCAGCAGCCAGGGTCGCGAGCAGTACTTC.

This clonotype turned up a few times. The chain uses TRBV6-4 and TRBJ2-3, with D possibly being TRBD1 or TRBD2 (5 bases each). Looked up from germline, CDR1 is MRHNA and CDR2 is SNTAGT. Trimming cost V 5 bases and J 3 bases, with 12 bases left between them. The CDR3 contains 14 residues. The CDR3 protein is CASSRAEGTDTQYF. As DNA, the CDR3 is TGTGCCAGCAGTCGGGCCGAGGGGACAGATACGCAGTATTTT.

This clonotype was recorded at least ten times. V and J are TRBV5-1 and TRBJ2-7; TRBD1 agrees at 8 bases. In germline, CDR1 is SGHRS, CDR2 YFSETQ. The CDR3 loop spans 13 amino acids. V gave up 4 bases and J gave up 5 bases; unmatched junction bases: 5. CDR3 sequence (DNA): TGCGCCAGCAGCGAGGACAGGGTACACGAGCAGTACTTC. As protein: CASSEDRVHEQYF.

The table lists this clonotype with many counts. Here the CDR3 reads CASSSSPGQAAYEQYF. As DNA, the CDR3 is TGTGCCAGCAGCTCTTCGCCGGGACAGGCGGCCTACGAGCAGTACTTC. This chain connects TRBV7-8 to TRBJ2-7; 8 bases are a match to TRBD1. Germline loops: CDR1 SGHVS, CDR2 FQNEAQ. The CDR3 has 16 residues. Trimming cost V 4 bases and J 2 bases; bases outside gene matches: 10.

This clonotype was detected many times. The genes are TRBV3-1 and TRBJ1-1; D unresolved. The CDR3 has 12 amino acids. V was shortened by 6 bases and J by 0 bases, with 5 bases between the two germline ends. In germline, CDR1 is LGHDT, CDR2 YNNKEL (reference sequence). DNA of the CDR3: TGTGCCAGCAGGGACGTGAACACTGAAGCTTTCTTT. Protein: CASRDVNTEAFF.

Points on this clonotype: This could be a read error, since a much larger clone is one nucleotide away. This chain uses TRBV7-9 with TRBJ2-3, with no clear D. Trimming left V 5 bases short and J 5 bases short, with 11 bases between. The CDR3 totals 13 residues. Germline loops: CDR1 SEHNR, CDR2 FQNEAQ (reference sequence). CDR3 region: CASSLVPGDTQYF. The DNA for the CDR3 is TGTGCCAGCAGCCTTGTCCCCGGAGATACGCAGTATTTT.

A few counts support this clonotype. This rearrangement joins TRBV2 to TRBJ2-1, with 9 bases identical to TRBD2. V lost 6 bases to trimming and J lost 10 bases; unmatched junction nucleotides: 4. This CDR3 is built from 12 residues. Germline-derived CDR1 and CDR2 are SNHLY and FYNNEI. The CDR3 bases are TGTGCCAGCAGCGGACTAGCGCCAGAGCAGTTCTTC. Translated, it gives CASSGLAPEQFF.

This clonotype occurred many times. The CDR3 DNA reads as TGTGCCAGCAGCCGTATCGGGGTTAGTGAGCAGTTCTTC. This codes for CASSRIGVSEQFF. This chain uses TRBV13 with TRBJ2-1; D may be TRBD2 (5 bases). The germline V gene encodes CDR1 PRHDT and CDR2 FYEKMQ (reference sequence). This CDR3 is 13 amino acids long. The V end lost 5 bases, the J end lost 9 bases, and 14 bases lay between the germline ends.

A few counts support this clonotype. The rearrangement joins TRBV19 to TRBJ2-1; TRBD2 matches 7 bases. The germline V gene has CDR1 LNHDA and CDR2 SQIVND (reference sequence). V lost 6 bases to trimming and J lost 7 bases; unmatched junction nucleotides: 6. The CDR3 is 13 amino acids. In DNA, the CDR3 is TGTGCCAGTAGGAGACTAGCAGGGAATGAGCAGTTCTTC. Encoded protein: CASRRLAGNEQFF.

This clonotype was recorded many times. The chain combines TRBV4-3 with TRBJ1-5, with D possibly being TRBD1 (5 bases). The CDR3 has 17 residues. In germline, CDR1 is LGHNA, CDR2 YSLEER. V lost 3 bases and J 6 bases, leaving 21 bases between the germline ends. The CDR3 region has the DNA TGCGCCAGCAGCCAGGCCCTGCCGGGACCGGGCGGTCAGCCCCAGCATTTT. As protein: CASSQALPGPGGQPQHF.

The sample holds many counts of this clonotype. The rearrangement uses TRBV6-2 or TRBV6-3 and TRBJ2-7; D might be TRBD1 (6 bases). This CDR3 is 11 amino acids long. Germline CDR1 is MNHEY and CDR2 is SVGEGT. V was clipped by 8 bases and J by 3 bases, with 8 bases between them. In nucleotides, the CDR3 is TGTGCCAGCGGACAGAGCTACGAGCAGTACTTC. As protein: CASGQSYEQYF.